Listed below are T cell receptor beta chains from one sample, sequenced in a study of early T cells in non-severe SARS-CoV-2 infection. TCRdb recomputed calls from the 5' RACE reads with MiXCR, one row per CDR3 protein. Counted here are 70,000 to 85,000 distinct CDR3 sequences, less than 15% occurring once; the ten biggest clones make up approximately 6.5%. Sample: whole blood. The receptor set was obtained from an adult who was a healthcare worker with PCR-confirmed SARS-CoV-2 infection or an uninfected control (not recorded which). CDR3s include the opening cysteine and the closing phenylalanine or tryptophan. D genes are given only for firm matches. Rows give clone size only sometimes, using once, few, many, or a class for an expanded clone.

J,size,D,V,DNA,CDR3
TRBJ2-1,few,.,TRBV2,TGTGCCAGCAGTGACGAGGTAGGGAATGAGCAGTTCTTC,CASSDEVGNEQFF
TRBJ1-5,many,.,TRBV19,TGTGCCAGTAGTCCAGCGGGGGCGCCGGGTCAGCCCCAGCATTTT,CASSPAGAPGQPQHF
TRBJ2-3,few,TRBD2,TRBV7-2,TGTGCCAGCAGCTTAGGGCCAGCGGGACTTAGCACAGATACGCAGTATTTT,CASSLGPAGLSTDTQYF
TRBJ2-3,.,TRBD2,TRBV5-1,TGCGCCAGCAGCTTGGTACCACTAGCGGGGGCGGATACGCAGTATTTT,CASSLVPLAGADTQYF
TRBJ2-3,.,.,TRBV29-1,TGCAGCGGTGGTGCAGGGCTGGGAGATACGCAGTATTTT,CSGGAGLGDTQYF
TRBJ1-1,many,TRBD1,TRBV5-1,TGCGCCAGCAAAGACAGGGGTACTGAAGCTTTCTTT,CASKDRGTEAFF
TRBJ2-2,.,.,TRBV6-5,TGTGTCAGTATGCAGGGTAGAGCCGGGGAGCTGTTTTTT,CVSMQGRAGELFF
TRBJ1-1,many,TRBD1,TRBV20-1,TGCAGTGCTAGAGATCCCGGGACAGGGAACACTGAAGCTTTCTTT,CSARDPGTGNTEAFF
TRBJ2-7,few,.,TRBV9,TGTGCCAGCAGCGTAGGTGGTAGCGGCTACGAGCAGTACTTC,CASSVGGSGYEQYF
TRBJ2-2,.,.,TRBV5-1,TGCGCCAGCAGCTTGACAGGGTCGAACACCGGGGAGCTGTTTTTT,CASSLTGSNTGELFF
TRBJ2-7,few,.,TRBV28,TGTGCCAGCAGTTTAATGGCGGCCCGGCTCGACGAGCAGTACTTC,CASSLMAARLDEQYF
TRBJ2-2,few,TRBD2,TRBV29-1,TGCAGCGTCGACACTAGCGGAGGAGGGGACGGGGAGCTGTTTTTT,CSVDTSGGGDGELFF
TRBJ2-3,.,TRBD2,TRBV12-3/TRBV12-4,TGTGCCAGCAGTTTTCGTACGACTAGCTCAGATACGCAGTATTTT,CASSFRTTSSDTQYF
TRBJ2-7,.,.,TRBV25-1,TGTGCCAGCAGCGCCCCGGGACACCTCTCCTACGAGCAGTACTTC,CASSAPGHLSYEQYF
TRBJ2-2,.,.,TRBV7-9,TGTGCCAGCAGCTCAGGACACCTCCCGAACACCGGGGAGCTGTTTTTT,CASSSGHLPNTGELFF
TRBJ2-7,few,TRBD1,TRBV10-3,TGTGCCATCAGTGGTGACAGGGGTAGGGGGGCCTACGAGCAGTACTTC,CAISGDRGRGAYEQYF